This T cell receptor (beta chain) came from a study of shared clonotypes between healthy human individuals. Here immunoSEQ multiplex PCR was the method, and the copy in TCRdb shows in-frame clones only, minus some. The sample lists around 2.5 million clones, 90% to 95% occurring once. The CDR3 is made up of 16 amino acids. Germline V gene data show CDR1 as SGHRS and CDR2 as YFSETQ. V was cut by 4 bases and J by 2 bases, with 16 bases left in between. The sample holds a few counts of this clone. Material for sequencing was naive CD4+ T cells from PBMCs. This sample's subset: CD45RA+ positively selected. The chain uses TRBV5-1 and TRBJ1-3; the D gene is possibly TRBD1 (6 bases). This clonotype was obtained from a man aged 18 to 29 in good health. Some clones in this sample may be carry-over from other donors' samples. Written as DNA, the CDR3 is TGCGCCAGCAGCGCCACAGGGATTTCTACTGGAAACACCATATATTTT. It yields the protein CASSATGISTGNTIYF.